The subject of this entry is one T cell receptor beta chain. What it binds is not known. This entry is derived from a study of shared clonotypes between healthy human individuals. Profiling relied on immunoSEQ multiplex PCR, and the TCRdb table lists in-frame clones only, not all of them. The sample contains roughly 2 million clones, 95% of which appear only once. V lost 4 bases and J lost 3, with 15 bases in between. The CDR3 has 16 amino acids. Germline assignment: CDR1 SEHNR and CDR2 FQNEAQ (reference sequence). Study findings and constraints: Several donors held approximately 4.6% of naive CD4 clonotypes in common.

V usage is TRBV7-9 and J usage is TRBJ2-2; no firm D call. Sequencing was performed on naive CD4+ T cells sorted from blood. Sample subset: CD45RA+ positively selected. The sequence was collected from a man younger than 30 in good health. The CDR3 loop reads CASSSLPHRDTGELFF. The CDR3 bases are TGTGCCAGCAGCTCCCTCCCCCATCGGGACACCGGGGAGCTGTTTTTT.